Below are 14 T cell receptor beta chains sequenced from a single sample in a study of PD-1 blockade in classical Hodgkin lymphoma. Sample time point: cycle 4 day 1 (C4D1), after five to seven weeks of nivolumab. Every single patient, without exception, relapsed after autologous stem cell transplantation, and brentuximab vedotin exposure varied. Using immunoSEQ multiplex PCR, the repertoire was profiled, and TCRdb retains in-frame clones only, with some absent. The profile shows roughly 56,000 clones, nearly 90% of them singletons. Specimen: peripheral blood mononuclear cells (PBMCs), collected before the fourth cycle of nivolumab. Every receptor here comes from a human donor with classical Hodgkin lymphoma.

This chain connects TRBV14 to TRBJ2-5, with TRBD1 matching over 8 bases. Trimming at V came to 1 base and at J to 1 base, leaving 8 bases not matched to a gene. This CDR3 spans 17 amino acids. Per germline, CDR1 SGHDN and CDR2 FVKESK. CDR3 loop: CASSQGAGGFRQETQYF. The CDR3 bases are TGTGCCAGCAGCCAAGGGGCAGGGGGCTTTCGCCAAGAGACCCAGTACTTC.

CDR3 in amino acids: CASIPGGPNSPLHF. CDR3 in DNA: TGTGCCAGCATTCCAGGAGGGCCTAATTCACCCCTCCACTTT. The rearrangement links TRBV28 to TRBJ1-6; the D is unclear. The CDR3 is 14 amino acids. Germline assignment: CDR1 MDHEN and CDR2 SYDVKM. V was trimmed by 7 bases and J by 6 bases, leaving 13 bases between them. Combining the CDR3 with reference TRBV28 and TRBJ1-6 gives the whole variable domain DVKVTQSSRYLVKRTGEKVFLECVQDMDHENMFWYRQDPGLGLRLIYFSYDVKMKEKGDIPEGYSVSREKKERFSLILESASTNQTSMYLCASIPGGPNSPLHFGNGTRLTVT.

This clone was recorded only once. The chain recombines TRBV7-6 with TRBJ2-7, with 7 nucleotides matching TRBD1. The V segment lost 4 bases and the J segment 2 bases; nucleotides outside the gene matches: 5. CDR1 and CDR2 from the germline V gene are SGHVS and FNYEAQ. CDR3 size: 14 residues. This chain's CDR3 is CASSSDRAPYEQYF. DNA of the CDR3: TGTGCCAGCAGCTCCGACAGGGCCCCCTACGAGCAGTACTTC.

This chain uses TRBV18 with TRBJ2-1, with no clear D. Per germline, CDR1 KGHSH and CDR2 LQKENI. Trimming stripped 1 base from V and 5 bases from J, with 15 bases between. The CDR3 runs 16 residues. CDR3 sequence: CASSPQMAKGNNEQFF. CDR3 nucleotide sequence: TGTGCCAGCTCACCACAAATGGCTAAAGGGAACAATGAGCAGTTCTTC.

There are a few counts of this clone. The rearrangement uses TRBV28 and TRBJ1-5, with 7 bases lining up with TRBD1. Germline V gene lookup returns CDR1 MDHEN and CDR2 SYDVKM. The CDR3 is 16 residues long. J was trimmed by 3 bases and V by 2 bases; bases with no gene match: 7. The CDR3 loop reads CASSLPGTVLNQPQHF. CDR3 nucleotides: TGTGCCAGCAGTTTACCCGGGACAGTGCTCAATCAGCCCCAGCATTTT.

The V and J genes are TRBV7-9 and TRBJ2-1, with D perhaps TRBD1 or TRBD2 (5 bases each). Per germline, CDR1 SEHNR and CDR2 FQNEAQ (reference sequence). The CDR3 runs 15 residues. The V gene lost 5 bases and the J gene lost 1 base, with 12 bases spanning the gap. CDR3 loop: CASSPGGISYNEQFF. In DNA, the CDR3 is TGTGCCAGCAGCCCTGGGGGTATTTCCTACAATGAGCAGTTCTTC.

Comment on this clone: At one boundary the junction diverges from the germline segment, which might be a read error. The rearrangement joins TRBV5-1 to TRBJ1-4; tentative D call: TRBD1 (5 bases). The CDR3 has 16 amino acids. Germline values: CDR1 SGHRS, CDR2 YFSETQ. CDR3 region: CASRLVGGKANEKLFF. For the CDR3, the DNA is TGCGCCAGCAGATTGGTCGGGGGTAAGGCTAATGAAAAACTGTTTTTT.

The chain has TRBV5-4 and TRBJ2-5; D may correspond to TRBD1 or TRBD2 (5 bases each). Per germline, CDR1 SGHNT and CDR2 YYREEE (reference sequence). V was clipped by 4 bases and J by 5 bases, with 27 bases between them. The CDR3 length is 18 residues. The DNA of the CDR3 is TGTGCCAGCAGCCGGGGCCTATCCCCGGGTAGGGTGCCGGAGACCCAGTACTTC. The encoded protein is CASSRGLSPGRVPETQYF.

This chain joins TRBV2 and TRBJ2-3; the D gene could be TRBD1 or TRBD2 (5 bases each). V shed 7 bases and J shed 1 base, with 24 bases lying between them. Germline V gene lookup returns CDR1 SNHLY and CDR2 FYNNEI. The CDR3 is 18 amino acids. CDR3 region: CASNDRSPLASRTDTQYF. CDR3 bases: TGTGCCAGCAACGACAGATCCCCCCTAGCTTCCCGCACAGATACGCAGTATTTT.

The V call is TRBV7-8, the J call TRBJ2-7; 8 bases are shared with TRBD1. Unmatched junction bases numbered 6, after V lost 5 bases and J lost 6 bases. The CDR3 runs to 13 residues. Germline V gene lookup returns CDR1 SGHVS and CDR2 FQNEAQ. The CDR3 here is CASSPRTGLEQYF. The CDR3 bases are TGTGCCAGCAGCCCCCGGACAGGGCTCGAGCAGTACTTC.

V and J are TRBV29-1 and TRBJ2-1; D perhaps matches TRBD2 (5 bases). Germline V CDR1 and CDR2: SQVTM, ANQGSEA. The CDR3 length is 12 residues. The V gene lost 3 bases and the J gene lost 8 bases, with 11 bases spanning the gap. The DNA for the CDR3 is TGCAGCGTTGACCGTGGACTGGATGAGCAGTTCTTC. This translates into CSVDRGLDEQFF.

In this sample, this clone turned up a few times. The chain carries TRBV9 and TRBJ1-1; the match to TRBD1 covers 7 bases. V lost 5 bases, J lost 5 bases, and 9 bases stayed unmatched. CDR1 SGDLS and CDR2 YYNGEE come from the germline V gene. There are 14 residues in the CDR3. CDR3 nucleotides: TGTGCCAGCAGTACGGGAGGGGGCTTTACTGAAGCTTTCTTT. This gives the protein CASSTGGGFTEAFF.

The chain has TRBV27 and TRBJ2-3; tentatively, D is TRBD2 (5 bases). The CDR3 totals 14 residues. V was pared by 3 bases and J by 2 bases, with 9 bases between. Germline values: CDR1 MNHEY, CDR2 SMNVEV (reference sequence). The DNA of the CDR3 is TGTGCCAGCAGTTTTCGGGATATCACAGATACGCAGTATTTT. Translating gives CASSFRDITDTQYF.

The genes are TRBV27 and TRBJ2-2; D ambiguous. V was trimmed by 4 bases and J by 5 bases, leaving 8 bases between them. The length of the CDR3 is 13 residues. CDR1 is MNHEY and CDR2 is SMNVEV in the germline V gene (reference sequence). The CDR3: CASSYGRTGELFF. For the CDR3, the DNA is TGTGCCAGCAGTTATGGACGTACCGGGGAGCTGTTTTTT.